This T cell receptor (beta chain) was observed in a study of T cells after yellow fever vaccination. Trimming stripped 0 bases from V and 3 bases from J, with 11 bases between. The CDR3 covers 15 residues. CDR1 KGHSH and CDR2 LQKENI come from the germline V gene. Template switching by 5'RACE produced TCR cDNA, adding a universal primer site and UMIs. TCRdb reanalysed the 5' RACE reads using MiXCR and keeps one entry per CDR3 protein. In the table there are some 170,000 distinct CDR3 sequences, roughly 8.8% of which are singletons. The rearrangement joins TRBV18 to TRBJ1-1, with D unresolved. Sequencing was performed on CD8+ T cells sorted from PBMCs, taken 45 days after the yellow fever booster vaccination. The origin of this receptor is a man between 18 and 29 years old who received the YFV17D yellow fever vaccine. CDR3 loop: CASSPPGWVDTEAFF. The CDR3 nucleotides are TGTGCCAGCTCACCACCAGGGTGGGTCGACACTGAAGCTTTCTTT.